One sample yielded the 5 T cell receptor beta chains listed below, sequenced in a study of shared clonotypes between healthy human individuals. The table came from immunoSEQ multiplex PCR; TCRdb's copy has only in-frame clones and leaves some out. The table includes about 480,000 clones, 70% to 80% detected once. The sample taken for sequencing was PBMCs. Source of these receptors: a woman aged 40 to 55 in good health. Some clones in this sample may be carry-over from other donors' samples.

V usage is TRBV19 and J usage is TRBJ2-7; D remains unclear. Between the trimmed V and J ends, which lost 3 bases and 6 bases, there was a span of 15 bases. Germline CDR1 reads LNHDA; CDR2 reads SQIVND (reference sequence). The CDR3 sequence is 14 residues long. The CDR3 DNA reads TGTGCCAGTAGTATGTCCCCGGGTATGGTCGAGCAGTACTTC. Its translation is CASSMSPGMVEQYF.

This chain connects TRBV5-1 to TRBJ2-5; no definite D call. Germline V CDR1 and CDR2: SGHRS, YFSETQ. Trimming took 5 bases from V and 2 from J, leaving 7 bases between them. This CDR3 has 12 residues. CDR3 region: CASRDEQETQYF. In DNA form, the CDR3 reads TGCGCCAGCAGAGATGAACAAGAGACCCAGTACTTC. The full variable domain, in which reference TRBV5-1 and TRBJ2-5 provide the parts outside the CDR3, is KAGVTQTPRYLIKTRGQQVTLSCSPISGHRSVSWYQQTPGQGLQFLFEYFSETQRNKGNFPGRFSGRQFSNSRSEMNVSTLELGDSALYLCASRDEQETQYFGPGTRLLVL.

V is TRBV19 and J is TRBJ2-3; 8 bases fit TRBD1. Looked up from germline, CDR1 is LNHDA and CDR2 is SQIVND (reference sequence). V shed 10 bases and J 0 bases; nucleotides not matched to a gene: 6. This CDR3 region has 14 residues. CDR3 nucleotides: TGTGCCACCGGGACAGGCCATAGCACAGATACGCAGTATTTT. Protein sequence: CATGTGHSTDTQYF.

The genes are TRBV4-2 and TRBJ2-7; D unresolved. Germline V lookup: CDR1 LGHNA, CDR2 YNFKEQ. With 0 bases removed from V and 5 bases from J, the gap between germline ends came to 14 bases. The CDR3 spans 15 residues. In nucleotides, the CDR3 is TGTGCCAGCAGCCAAGATTGGGGTGATAAGAACGAGCAGTACTTC. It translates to CASSQDWGDKNEQYF.

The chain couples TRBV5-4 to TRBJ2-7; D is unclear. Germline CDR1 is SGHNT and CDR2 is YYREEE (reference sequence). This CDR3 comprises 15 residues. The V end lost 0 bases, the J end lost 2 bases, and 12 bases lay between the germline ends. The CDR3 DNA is TGTGCCAGCAGCTTGGGGCTAGTAAATACCTACGAGCAGTACTTC. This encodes CASSLGLVNTYEQYF. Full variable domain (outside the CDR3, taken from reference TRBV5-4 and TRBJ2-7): ETGVTQSPTHLIKTRGQQVTLRCSSQSGHNTVSWYQQALGQGPQFIFQYYREEENGRGNFPPRFSGLQFPNYSSELNVNALELDDSALYLCASSLGLVNTYEQYFGPGTRLTVT.